These 27 T cell receptor beta chains were all obtained from the same sample, sequenced in a study of T cells in Graves' hyperthyroidism and ophthalmopathy. Using RNA transcripts as the source, TCR beta CDR3 regions were amplified. The HTBI primer set served for first-round RT-PCR of the TCR CDR3. One entry per CDR3 protein results from TCRdb running MiXCR on the multiplex PCR reads. The sample contains some 500,000 distinct CDR3 sequences, roughly 15% of which appear only once. The specimen was blood. Receptors were obtained from a woman between 25 and 40 years old with Graves' ophthalmopathy.

This clonotype was found many times. The DNA for the CDR3 is TGTGCCAGTAACCCGGGACAGGGACTAGCGGGGAGCTCCTACGAGCAGTACTTC. Translated, it gives CASNPGQGLAGSSYEQYF. The chain is built from TRBV28 and TRBJ2-7; 13 bases are shared with TRBD2. Germline trimming cut 9 bases from V and 0 bases from J; bases unmatched to any gene: 14. In germline, CDR1 is MDHEN, CDR2 SYDVKM. The CDR3 runs to 18 residues.

This clonotype has a count of ten or more. This chain uses TRBV29-1 with TRBJ2-5, with D perhaps matching TRBD2 (5 bases). Germline lookup yields CDR1 SQVTM and CDR2 ANQGSEA. Trimming removed 7 bases at V and 2 bases at J, with 14 bases between. The CDR3 totals 13 residues. The chain's CDR3 is CSAVGGQQETQYF. The DNA for the CDR3 is TGCAGCGCCGTTGGCGGGCAGCAAGAGACCCAGTACTTC.

Ten or more counts support this clonotype. The chain recombines TRBV20-1 with TRBJ2-3, with TRBD2 matching 14 bases. CDR1 and CDR2 from the germline V gene are DFQATT and SNEGSKA (reference sequence). The trim removed 6 bases at V and 1 base at J, leaving 6 bases unmatched. CDR3 length: 16 residues. CDR3 DNA sequence: TGCAGTGCCGGGACTAGCGGGGGACCCCGCACAGATACGCAGTATTTT. Amino acid sequence: CSAGTSGGPRTDTQYF.

The sample holds many counts of this clonotype. This chain connects TRBV3-1 to TRBJ2-5; D might be TRBD1 or TRBD2, each matching 5 bases. The CDR3 is made up of 16 amino acids. CDR1 LGHDT and CDR2 YNNKEL come from the germline V gene (reference sequence). Between the trimmed V and J ends, which lost 4 bases and 4 bases, there was a span of 19 bases. CDR3 in DNA: TGTGCCAGCAGCCCCGATGACGCGCCAGGGAGAGAGACCCAGTACTTC. Encoded protein: CASSPDDAPGRETQYF.

This clonotype came up many times. V is TRBV20-1 and J is TRBJ2-5; TRBD2 matches at 11 bases. This CDR3 is built from 14 residues. Trimming took 3 bases from V and 5 from J; bases not matched to a gene: 5. The germline V gene encodes CDR1 DFQATT and CDR2 SNEGSKA (reference sequence). The DNA of the CDR3 is TGCAGTGCTAGGTTTAGCGGGAGGGGTGAGACCCAGTACTTC. Amino acid sequence: CSARFSGRGETQYF.

A word on this clonotype: With a much larger clone just one base away, this may be a read error. The CDR3 nucleotides are TGTGCCAGCAGTGAGCAGGGGATCAGACACCAAAAGACCCAGTACTTC. Its protein is CASSEQGIRHQKTQYF. The chain joins TRBV28 to TRBJ2-5; D is possibly TRBD1 (6 bases). The CDR3 length is 16 residues. Germline values: CDR1 MDHEN, CDR2 SYDVKM. The full variable domain, completed using reference TRBV28 and TRBJ2-5, is DVKVTQSSRYLVKRTGEKVFLECVQDMDHENMFWYRQDPGLGLRLIYFSYDVKMKEKGDIPEGYSVSREKKERFSLILESASTNQTSMYLCASSEQGIRHQKTQYFGPGTRLLVL.

In this sample, this clonotype turned up a few times. An end of the junction differs from the germline gene, which may be a read error. The V and J genes are TRBV28 and TRBJ2-7; 7 bases align to TRBD2. CDR3 size: 14 residues. Per germline, CDR1 MDHEN and CDR2 SYDVKM. CDR3 DNA: TGTGCCAGCAGTAACGGACTAGTCTCCTACGGGCAGTACTTC. Protein: CASSNGLVSYGQYF.

The V call is TRBV5-1, the J call TRBJ2-3; 12 bases are a match to TRBD2. V shed 7 bases and J 4 bases; nucleotides not matched to a gene: 7. CDR1 is SGHRS, CDR2 YFSETQ, per germline. The CDR3 spans 15 residues. The DNA of the CDR3 is TGCGCCAGCCGGAGACTAGCGGGAGTCTCAGATACGCAGTATTTT. Translation: CASRRLAGVSDTQYF.

This clonotype was recorded a few times. The rearrangement links TRBV12-3 or TRBV12-4 to TRBJ1-5, with no clear D. The CDR3 consists of 13 residues. Deletions cut 7 bases from V and 0 bases from J, with 7 bases between. CDR3 sequence reads: CASTRDSNQPQHF. In nucleotides, the CDR3 is TGTGCCAGCACTCGGGATAGCAATCAGCCCCAGCATTTT.

Regarding this clonotype: A much larger clone is a single base away; this may be a read error. The V gene is TRBV12-3 or TRBV12-4, the J gene TRBJ2-1; no clear D. The CDR3 is 12 residues long. V dropped 3 bases and J dropped 7 bases, with 7 bases sitting between them. CDR3 nucleotides: TGTGCCAGCAGTTTGGGCAAGAATGAGCAGTTCTTC. Its protein is CASSLGKNEQFF.

This clonotype was observed many times. This chain joins TRBV11-2 and TRBJ2-2; 9 nucleotides agree with TRBD2. CDR3 length equals 15 residues. V lost 1 base and J lost 7; bases outside the gene matches: 4. Looked up from germline, CDR1 is SGHAT and CDR2 is FQNNGV. The CDR3 loop reads CASSLGPSGNGELFF. For the CDR3, the DNA is TGTGCCAGCAGCTTAGGCCCTAGCGGGAACGGGGAGCTGTTTTTT. Full variable domain (remainder filled in from reference TRBV11-2 and TRBJ2-2): EAGVAQSPRYKIIEKRQSVAFWCNPISGHATLYWYQQILGQGPKLLIQFQNNGVVDDSQLPKDRFSAERLKGVDSTLKIQPAKLEDSAVYLCASSLGPSGNGELFFGEGSRLTVL.

The V call is TRBV6-1, the J call TRBJ1-1, with D perhaps matching TRBD1 (6 bases). V dropped 7 bases and J dropped 5 bases, with 17 bases sitting between them. The V gene's germline CDR1 is MNHNS and CDR2 SASEGT. The CDR3 is made up of 14 amino acids. CDR3 protein: CASTPQAGATEAFF. CDR3 nucleotides: TGTGCCAGCACCCCCCAGGCGGGGGCTACTGAAGCTTTCTTT.

This clonotype has more than one count but fewer than ten. The V gene is TRBV10-1, the J gene TRBJ2-1; D perhaps matches TRBD2 (5 bases). Germline CDR1 is WNHNN and CDR2 is SYGVQD (reference sequence). The CDR3 contains 16 residues. V was pared by 3 bases and J by 0 bases, with 12 bases between. The CDR3 DNA reads TGCGCCAGCAGTGAACGAATAGGGAGCTCCTACAATGAGCAGTTCTTC. Protein sequence: CASSERIGSSYNEQFF.

This clonotype was counted at least ten times. J is TRBJ2-1 and V is TRBV29-1; 9 positions agree with TRBD2. J gave up 7 bases and V 5 bases, and 12 bases lay outside the gene matches. The CDR3 extends over 15 amino acids. CDR1 SQVTM and CDR2 ANQGSEA come from the germline V gene. The CDR3 loop is CSVPSEGLAQNEQFF. CDR3 DNA sequence: TGCAGCGTTCCATCCGAGGGACTAGCCCAGAATGAGCAGTTCTTC.

This clonotype was picked up many times. The J gene is TRBJ2-1, the V gene TRBV3-1; TRBD2 matches at 7 bases. The V and J ends lost 1 base and 8 bases, in that order; junction bases with no gene match: 2. From germline, CDR1 is LGHDT and CDR2 YNNKEL (reference sequence). This CDR3 is 13 amino acids long. The CDR3 loop reads CASSQGGGDEQFF. CDR3 nucleotide sequence: TGTGCCAGCAGCCAAGGGGGGGGGGATGAGCAGTTCTTC.

This clonotype was counted only a few times. The chain combines TRBV3-1 with TRBJ2-3; tentatively, D is TRBD1 (6 bases). V dropped 3 bases and J dropped 4 bases, with 23 bases sitting between them. Per the germline V gene, CDR1 is LGHDT and CDR2 is YNNKEL (reference sequence). The CDR3 runs 18 residues. CDR3 in amino acids: CASSQRTDPRTLSDTQYF. The CDR3 DNA is TGTGCCAGCAGCCAGAGGACAGACCCGCGAACCTTATCAGATACGCAGTATTTT.

There are many counts of this clonotype. The chain uses TRBV2 and TRBJ2-1; 9 bases align to TRBD2. This CDR3 comprises 14 residues. Germline V gene lookup returns CDR1 SNHLY and CDR2 FYNNEI. Trimming at V came to 4 bases and at J to 9 bases, leaving 7 bases not matched to a gene. CDR3 nucleotides: TGTGCCAGCAGTGGTAGCGGGAGTAAATTTGAGCAGTTCTTC. Translation: CASSGSGSKFEQFF.

This clonotype was counted many times. The V and J genes are TRBV2 and TRBJ2-5; 10 bases align to TRBD2. The J segment lost 0 bases and the V segment lost 2 bases, leaving 6 bases of the junction unmatched. This CDR3 spans 17 amino acids. In germline, CDR1 is SNHLY, CDR2 FYNNEI. CDR3 protein: CASSERWTSGYQETQYF. The CDR3 DNA sequence: TGTGCCAGCAGTGAAAGGTGGACTAGCGGATACCAAGAGACCCAGTACTTC.

This clonotype was detected many times. The chain carries TRBV20-1 and TRBJ2-3; 8 bases agree with TRBD2. The CDR3 totals 13 residues. Germline assignment: CDR1 DFQATT and CDR2 SNEGSKA (reference sequence). J was trimmed by 2 bases and V by 7 bases; bases with no gene match: 5. For the CDR3, the DNA is TGCAGTGTAACTAGCGGCAACACAGATACGCAGTATTTT. Amino acid sequence: CSVTSGNTDTQYF.

J is TRBJ2-2 and V is TRBV28; TRBD2 agrees at 9 bases. Per the germline V gene, CDR1 is MDHEN and CDR2 is SYDVKM. The ends lost 7 bases at V and 3 bases at J; junction bases unmatched: 6. CDR3 length: 15 amino acids. CDR3 residues: CASTLTSGDTGELFF. CDR3 bases: TGTGCCAGCACCCTGACTAGCGGAGACACCGGGGAGCTGTTTTTT.

This clonotype was picked up many times. The V gene is TRBV6-5, the J gene TRBJ1-1, with D perhaps TRBD1 (5 bases). The CDR3 is 14 residues long. Germline V gene sequence: CDR1 MNHEY, CDR2 SVGAGI. Trimming took 2 bases from V and 2 from J, leaving 9 bases between them. The CDR3 loop reads CASSYGRANTEAFF. The CDR3 bases are TGTGCCAGCAGTTACGGCAGGGCCAACACTGAAGCTTTCTTT.

This clonotype was counted at least ten times. The CDR3, as DNA: TGTGCCAGCAGCTTACCAGGGGCGGGGGGCTACACCTTC. This codes for CASSLPGAGGYTF. The chain combines TRBV7-8 with TRBJ1-2, with D possibly TRBD1 on 6 matching bases. Trimming pared 2 bases from V and 8 bases from J, leaving 12 bases between. The length of the CDR3 is 13 residues. In germline, CDR1 is SGHVS, CDR2 FQNEAQ.

V is TRBV7-2 and J is TRBJ2-1; possible D gene TRBD2, 5 bases. The CDR3 loop spans 15 amino acids. V dropped 0 bases and J dropped 7 bases, with 13 bases sitting between them. Per germline, CDR1 SGHTA and CDR2 FQGNSA. Here the CDR3 reads CASSLAGVSANEQFF. DNA for the CDR3: TGTGCCAGCAGCTTAGCGGGAGTAAGCGCAAATGAGCAGTTCTTC.

V is TRBV6-1 and J is TRBJ1-2; no clear D. Germline values: CDR1 MNHNS, CDR2 SASEGT. The CDR3 spans 15 residues. Deletions cut 7 bases from V and 0 bases from J, with 15 bases between. The CDR3 is CASTWATRANYGYTF. The CDR3 nucleotides are TGTGCCAGCACATGGGCAACCCGAGCTAACTATGGCTACACCTTC.

The chain employs TRBV3-1 and TRBJ2-2; D is possibly TRBD1 (6 bases). Trimming cost V 5 bases and J 2 bases, with 12 bases left between them. Germline values: CDR1 LGHDT, CDR2 YNNKEL (reference sequence). This CDR3 comprises 15 residues. This CDR3 reads CASSWGQTNTGELFF. CDR3 nucleotide sequence: TGTGCCAGCAGCTGGGGGCAGACAAACACCGGGGAGCTGTTTTTT.

Concerning this clonotype itself: A much larger clone differs from this one at a single base, so this may be a read error. The J gene is TRBJ2-1, the V gene TRBV3-1, with D unclear. Germline V gene data show CDR1 as LGHDT and CDR2 as YNNKEL (reference sequence). V shed 5 bases and J shed 9 bases, with 14 bases lying between them. The CDR3 sequence is 13 residues long. CDR3 nucleotide sequence: TGTGCCAGCAGCTTTCAGACTGGCGGTGAGCAGTTCTTC. This gives the protein CASSFQTGGEQFF.

V is TRBV6-2 or TRBV6-3 and J is TRBJ2-6, with D unresolved. V was trimmed by 2 bases and J by 4 bases, leaving 9 bases between them. This CDR3 is 15 amino acids long. CDR1 MNHEY and CDR2 SVGEGT come from the germline V gene. Here the CDR3 reads CASSYVGSGANVLTF. For the CDR3, the DNA is TGTGCCAGCAGTTACGTGGGGTCCGGGGCCAACGTCCTGACTTTC.